These 27 T cell receptor beta chains were all obtained from the same sample, sequenced in a study of identical twins. MiXCR, run by TCRdb on the 5' RACE reads, gives a single entry per CDR3 protein. The sample has hundreds of thousands of distinct CDR3 sequences, approximately 6.1% seen once. Sequences were obtained from naive T cells sorted from blood. These receptors all come from a man between 18 and 35 years old in good health.

This clonotype came up many times. The V and J genes are TRBV29-1 and TRBJ1-1; 9 nucleotides line up with TRBD1. Trimming at V came to 5 bases and at J to 6 bases, leaving 7 bases not matched to a gene. CDR1 SQVTM and CDR2 ANQGSEA come from the germline V gene. There are 13 residues in the CDR3. CDR3 sequence: CSVRQGGASEAFF. The CDR3 DNA reads as TGCAGCGTTCGACAGGGGGGAGCCTCTGAAGCTTTCTTT.

The chain is built from TRBV6-1 and TRBJ2-2; D unresolved. Deletions cut 6 bases from V and 1 base from J, with 12 bases between. Germline CDR1 MNHNS, CDR2 SASEGT. The CDR3 consists of 15 residues. CDR3 sequence (DNA): TGTGCCAGCAGCCCCCGAGAGCGGAACACCGGGGAGCTGTTTTTT. This codes for CASSPRERNTGELFF.

This chain joins TRBV9 and TRBJ2-7; no definite D call. The V end was cut by 5 bases, the J end by 7 bases, with 19 bases between. Per germline, CDR1 SGDLS and CDR2 YYNGEE. The CDR3 is made up of 14 amino acids. The CDR3 loop is CASSPRALLGEQYF. The CDR3 DNA reads as TGTGCCAGCAGTCCCCGGGCCTTGCTGGGGGAGCAGTACTTC.

This clonotype was detected many times. The chain recombines TRBV6-5 with TRBJ2-1; 9 nucleotides line up with TRBD1. V was clipped by 0 bases and J by 10 bases; unmatched bases: 7. Germline loops: CDR1 MNHEY, CDR2 SVGAGI. CDR3 length: 15 residues. The CDR3 coding sequence is TGTGCCAGCAGTTACTCGAGGGACAGGGTTTGGGAGCAGTTCTTC. Protein: CASSYSRDRVWEQFF.

The chain employs TRBV7-9 and TRBJ2-1; D may be TRBD2 (6 bases). Germline CDR1 SEHNR, CDR2 FQNEAQ (reference sequence). With 5 bases removed from V and 2 bases from J, the gap between germline ends came to 16 bases. There are 16 residues in the CDR3. CDR3 protein: CASSRPTVAAYNEQFF. The CDR3, as DNA: TGTGCCAGCAGCCGGCCTACGGTAGCGGCCTACAATGAGCAGTTCTTC.

This clonotype turned up a few times. V gene TRBV25-1 combines with J gene TRBJ2-7; 9 positions match TRBD1. The germline gives CDR1 MGHDK, CDR2 SYGVNS. The V segment lost 3 bases and the J segment 6 bases; nucleotides outside the gene matches: 15. The CDR3 contains 17 residues. The CDR3 DNA is TGTGCCAGCAGTGACCCGACAGGGGGAGCTTTAAAGGTCGAGCAGTACTTC. Its protein product is CASSDPTGGALKVEQYF.

CDR3 region: CASSKTGLAGNEQFF. CDR3 coding DNA: TGTGCCAGCAGCAAGACGGGACTAGCGGGTAATGAGCAGTTCTTC. The chain has TRBV9 and TRBJ2-1, with 12 bases identical to TRBD2. The CDR3 runs to 15 residues. The junction had 6 bases not matched to a gene; V was cut back by 4 bases and J by 7 bases. Germline V lookup: CDR1 SGDLS, CDR2 YYNGEE.

This clonotype occurred many times. This rearrangement joins TRBV5-1 to TRBJ2-7, with no clear D. V dropped 3 bases and J dropped 3 bases, with 19 bases sitting between them. The CDR3 is 16 residues long. Per the germline V gene, CDR1 is SGHRS and CDR2 is YFSETQ. The CDR3, as DNA: TGCGCCAGCAGCTCGGATAGCCCCGCCGCCCTCTACGAGCAGTACTTC. It translates to CASSSDSPAALYEQYF.

This clonotype was seen a few times. The CDR3 protein is CASTQSRSSYNEQFF. CDR3 bases: TGTGCCAGCACCCAGAGCAGAAGCTCCTACAATGAGCAGTTCTTC. The chain couples TRBV7-2 to TRBJ2-1; D is undetermined. The V gene lost 7 bases and the J gene lost 0 bases, with 13 bases spanning the gap. Germline V CDR1 and CDR2: SGHTA, FQGNSA. The CDR3 totals 15 residues.

The gene calls are TRBV20-1 and TRBJ2-1; D is perhaps TRBD1 or TRBD2 (6 bases each). The CDR3 contains 11 residues. V lost 3 bases to trimming and J lost 8 bases, with 8 bases between them. Germline CDR1 reads DFQATT; CDR2 reads SNEGSKA (reference sequence). In DNA form, the CDR3 reads TGCAGTGCTAGGGAGGGGGATGAGCAGTTCTTC. Protein product: CSAREGDEQFF.

This clonotype has ten or more counts. CDR3 loop: CASSQDPGRRLFF. CDR3 bases: TGCGCCAGCAGCCAAGATCCGGGCAGGAGACTGTTTTTT. The gene calls are TRBV4-3 and TRBJ1-4, with D unresolved. The CDR3 spans 13 residues. Trimming took 0 bases from V and 13 from J, leaving 12 bases between them. Per germline, CDR1 LGHNA and CDR2 YSLEER.

This clonotype was recorded at least ten times. The chain uses TRBV29-1 and TRBJ2-4; 10 positions match TRBD1. Germline V gives CDR1 SQVTM, CDR2 ANQGSEA. The CDR3 extends over 17 amino acids. Germline trimming cut 6 bases from V and 3 bases from J; bases unmatched to any gene: 14. The CDR3 DNA is TGCAGCGTCCCGACAGGGGGCCTTTCGGATGGCAAAAACATTCAGTACTTC. This translates into CSVPTGGLSDGKNIQYF. Supplemented by reference TRBV29-1 and TRBJ2-4, the full variable domain reads SAVISQKPSRDICQRGTSLTIQCQVDSQVTMMFWYRQQPGQSLTLIATANQGSEATYESGFVIDKFPISRPNLTFSTLTVSNMSPEDSSIYLCSVPTGGLSDGKNIQYFGAGTRLSVL.

This clonotype was counted many times. The genes are TRBV7-9 and TRBJ2-5; D call uncertain. Germline V gene sequence: CDR1 SEHNR, CDR2 FQNEAQ (reference sequence). Between the trimmed V and J ends, which lost 3 bases and 1 base, there was a span of 6 bases. The CDR3 covers 13 residues. The CDR3 DNA reads TGTGCCAGCAGCTTGTCGGTCCAAGAGACCCAGTACTTC. The encoded protein is CASSLSVQETQYF.

This clonotype has only a few counts. This chain connects TRBV4-3 to TRBJ2-6, with D unresolved. Germline V gene lookup returns CDR1 LGHNA and CDR2 YSLEER. V was pared by 3 bases and J by 2 bases, with 8 bases between. The CDR3 runs 15 residues. The CDR3 DNA reads as TGCGCCAGCAGCCACAGGATGGCTGGGGCCAACGTCCTGACTTTC. Translation gives CASSHRMAGANVLTF.

This clonotype was seen many times. The genes are TRBV10-3 and TRBJ2-6; D possibly corresponds to TRBD2 (5 bases). Per the germline V gene, CDR1 is ENHRY and CDR2 is SYGVKD. V was shortened by 4 bases and J by 4 bases, with 17 bases between the two germline ends. The CDR3 has 17 residues. CDR3 residues: CAISANPRGSGANVLTF. The CDR3 DNA reads TGTGCCATCAGTGCTAATCCTCGGGGATCAGGGGCCAACGTCCTGACTTTC.

This clonotype was found many times. V gene TRBV12-3 or TRBV12-4 combines with J gene TRBJ1-6, with a tentative D call TRBD1 (5 bases). The ends were cut back, 4 bases at V and 0 bases at J, with 7 bases in the middle. The CDR3 consists of 15 residues. The CDR3 coding sequence is TGTGCCAGCAGTTCAGGGATCTCCTATAATTCACCCCTCCACTTT. Residues: CASSSGISYNSPLHF.

This clonotype was counted at least ten times. The chain carries TRBV5-1 and TRBJ2-1; D ambiguous. V was clipped by 10 bases and J by 7 bases, with 18 bases between them. The CDR3 has 13 residues. Germline loops: CDR1 SGHRS, CDR2 YFSETQ. CDR3 DNA: TGCGCCTCCCGGGCGGAGATCCGGAATGAGCAGTTCTTC. Amino acid sequence: CASRAEIRNEQFF.

This clonotype was observed many times. The chain has TRBV4-2 and TRBJ2-1; the D gene is possibly TRBD2 (6 bases). The germline V and J ends were trimmed by 4 bases and 4 bases, with 17 bases remaining between them. The CDR3 is made up of 16 amino acids. The germline V gene has CDR1 LGHNA and CDR2 YNFKEQ. CDR3 in DNA: TGTGCCAGCAGCCCCACCGGGAGCGGGCGGTACAATGAGCAGTTCTTC. It is translated as CASSPTGSGRYNEQFF.

This clonotype was counted only a few times. The chain combines TRBV3-1 with TRBJ2-1; 10 bases match TRBD2. The CDR3 has 16 amino acids. V gave up 0 bases and J gave up 12 bases; unmatched junction bases: 11. Germline CDR1 is LGHDT and CDR2 is YNNKEL (reference sequence). The CDR3 nucleotides read TGTGCCAGCAGCCAAGATATCAGGACTAGCGGCCGAGGGCAGTTCTTC. Residues: CASSQDIRTSGRGQFF.

Note on this clonotype: The germline gene is not matched at one end of the junction; a read error may be the cause. The V gene is TRBV28, the J gene TRBJ1-4, with D perhaps matching TRBD1 (6 bases). This CDR3 has 13 amino acids. Germline assignment: CDR1 MDHEN and CDR2 SYDVKM. The CDR3 loop is CAISITGMEKLFF. In nucleotides, the CDR3 is TGTGCCATCAGTATAACAGGGATGGAAAAACTGTTTTTT.

The chain employs TRBV12-3 or TRBV12-4 and TRBJ2-7; 9 positions agree with TRBD1. CDR3 length: 13 residues. J gave up 5 bases and V 8 bases, and 7 bases lay outside the gene matches. CDR3: CASSFWTGDEQYF. CDR3 nucleotides: TGTGCCAGCTCTTTTTGGACAGGGGACGAGCAGTACTTC.

The sample holds many counts of this clonotype. This chain's CDR3 is CASSLGGHSTDTQYF. For the CDR3, the DNA is TGTGCCAGCAGCTTAGGAGGACACAGCACAGATACGCAGTATTTT. The genes are TRBV7-3 and TRBJ2-3; tentatively, D is TRBD1 or TRBD2 (5 bases each). V lost 2 bases to trimming and J lost 0 bases, with 9 bases between them. CDR1 SGHTA and CDR2 FQGTGA come from the germline V gene. The CDR3 spans 15 residues.

This clonotype was detected ten times or more. The chain is built from TRBV15 and TRBJ2-1; 7 bases line up with TRBD1. The V gene end was trimmed by 5 bases and the J gene end by 2 bases; junction bases not matched to a gene: 9. The CDR3 has 16 amino acids. Germline values: CDR1 LNHNV, CDR2 YYDKDF (reference sequence). The CDR3 loop reads CATSAPGQSTYNEQFF. In nucleotides, the CDR3 is TGTGCCACCAGCGCGCCGGGACAGTCAACCTACAATGAGCAGTTCTTC.

This clonotype was seen many times. The rearrangement uses TRBV2 and TRBJ1-1, with TRBD1 matching 8 bases. The ends lost 5 bases at V and 1 base at J; junction bases unmatched: 3. The germline CDR1 and CDR2 sequences are SNHLY and FYNNEI. There are 14 residues in the CDR3. The CDR3 loop reads CASSTGTGNTEAFF. CDR3 nucleotides: TGTGCCAGCAGTACCGGGACAGGGAACACTGAAGCTTTCTTT.

In its sample, this clonotype was seen a few times. The chain recombines TRBV10-3 with TRBJ2-1; D is ambiguous. Per the germline V gene, CDR1 is ENHRY and CDR2 is SYGVKD. Trimming took 3 bases from V and 10 from J, leaving 16 bases between them. The CDR3 sequence is 14 residues long. The CDR3 DNA is TGTGCCATCAGTGATAGGCAAGGGATCAAGGAGCAGTTCTTC. This codes for CAISDRQGIKEQFF.

This clonotype was seen many times. The chain couples TRBV12-3 or TRBV12-4 to TRBJ2-1, with D perhaps TRBD2 (7 bases). Trimming took 9 bases from V and 5 from J, leaving 17 bases between them. The CDR3 is 14 residues long. As DNA, the CDR3 is TGTGCCAGTCTAAAGCTGGGGGGGCACAATGAGCAGTTCTTC. This gives the protein CASLKLGGHNEQFF.

This clonotype has a count of ten or more. The chain is built from TRBV18 and TRBJ2-7; D uncertain. CDR3 length: 13 amino acids. V was pared by 8 bases and J by 0 bases, with 11 bases between. The germline V gene encodes CDR1 KGHSH and CDR2 LQKENI. CDR3 sequence: CASSPPFSYEQYV. The DNA of the CDR3 is TGTGCCAGCAGCCCTCCGTTCTCCTACGAGCAGTACGTC.